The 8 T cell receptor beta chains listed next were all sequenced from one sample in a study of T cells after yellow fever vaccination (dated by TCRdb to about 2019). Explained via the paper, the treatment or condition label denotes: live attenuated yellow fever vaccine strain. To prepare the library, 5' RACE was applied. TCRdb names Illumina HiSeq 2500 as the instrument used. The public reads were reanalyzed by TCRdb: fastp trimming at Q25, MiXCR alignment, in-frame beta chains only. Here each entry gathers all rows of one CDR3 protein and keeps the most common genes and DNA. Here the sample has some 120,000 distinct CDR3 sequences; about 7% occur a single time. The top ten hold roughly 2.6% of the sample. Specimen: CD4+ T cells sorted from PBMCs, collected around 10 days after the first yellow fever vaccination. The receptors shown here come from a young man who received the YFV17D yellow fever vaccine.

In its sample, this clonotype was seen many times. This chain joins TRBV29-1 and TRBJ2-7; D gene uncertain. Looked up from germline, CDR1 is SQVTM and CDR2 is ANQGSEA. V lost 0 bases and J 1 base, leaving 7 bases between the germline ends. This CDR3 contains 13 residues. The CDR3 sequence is CSVEDRVSYEQYF. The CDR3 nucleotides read TGCAGCGTTGAAGATCGGGTATCCTACGAGCAGTACTTC.

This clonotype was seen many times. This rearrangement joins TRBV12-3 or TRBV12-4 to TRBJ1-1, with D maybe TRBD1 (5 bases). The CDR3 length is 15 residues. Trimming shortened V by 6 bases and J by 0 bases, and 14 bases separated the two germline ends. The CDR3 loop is CASSPQGSMNTEAFF. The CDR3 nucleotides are TGTGCCAGCAGCCCTCAGGGCTCCATGAACACTGAAGCTTTCTTT.

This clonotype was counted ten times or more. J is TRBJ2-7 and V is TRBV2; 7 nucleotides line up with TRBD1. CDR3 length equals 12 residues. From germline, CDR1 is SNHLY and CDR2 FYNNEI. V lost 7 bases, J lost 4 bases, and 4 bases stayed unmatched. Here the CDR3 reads CASTADRYEQYF. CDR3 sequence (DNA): TGTGCCAGCACCGCGGACAGGTACGAGCAGTACTTC.

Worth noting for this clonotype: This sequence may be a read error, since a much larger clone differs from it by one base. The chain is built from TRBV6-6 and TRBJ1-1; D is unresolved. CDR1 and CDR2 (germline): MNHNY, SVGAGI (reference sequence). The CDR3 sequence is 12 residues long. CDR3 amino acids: CASSSPYTEALF. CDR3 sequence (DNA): TGTGCCAGCAGTTCCCCTTACACTGAAGCTTTATTT.

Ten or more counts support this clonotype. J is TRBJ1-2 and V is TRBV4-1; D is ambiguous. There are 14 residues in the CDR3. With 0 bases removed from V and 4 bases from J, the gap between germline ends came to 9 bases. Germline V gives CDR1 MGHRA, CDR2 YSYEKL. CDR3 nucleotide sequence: TGCGCCAGCAGCCAAGATGCGGATAGCTATGGCTACACCTTC. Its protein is CASSQDADSYGYTF.

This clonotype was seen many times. CDR3 sequence reads: CASSETSGGRYEQYV. In nucleotides, the CDR3 is TGCGCCAGCAGTGAGACTAGCGGGGGCCGCTACGAGCAGTACGTC. V is TRBV10-2 and J is TRBJ2-7; 11 bases are a match to TRBD2. The CDR3 contains 15 residues. V lost 2 bases and J lost 3; bases outside the gene matches: 3. Germline values: CDR1 WSHSY, CDR2 SAAADI.

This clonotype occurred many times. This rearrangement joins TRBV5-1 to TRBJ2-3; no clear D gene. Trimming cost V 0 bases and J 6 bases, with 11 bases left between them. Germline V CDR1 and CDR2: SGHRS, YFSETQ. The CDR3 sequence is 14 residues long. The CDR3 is CASSLGISQDTQYF. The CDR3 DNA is TGCGCCAGCAGCTTGGGAATCTCCCAGGATACGCAGTATTTT.

The CDR3 is CASSRTLAGGADTQYF. The CDR3, as DNA: TGTGCCAGCAGCCGGACCCTAGCGGGGGGCGCAGATACGCAGTATTTT. This sequence joins TRBV6-1 and TRBJ2-3; 11 bases map to TRBD2. This CDR3 is built from 16 residues. The ends lost 6 bases at V and 4 bases at J; junction bases unmatched: 9. Germline V gene sequence: CDR1 MNHNS, CDR2 SASEGT.